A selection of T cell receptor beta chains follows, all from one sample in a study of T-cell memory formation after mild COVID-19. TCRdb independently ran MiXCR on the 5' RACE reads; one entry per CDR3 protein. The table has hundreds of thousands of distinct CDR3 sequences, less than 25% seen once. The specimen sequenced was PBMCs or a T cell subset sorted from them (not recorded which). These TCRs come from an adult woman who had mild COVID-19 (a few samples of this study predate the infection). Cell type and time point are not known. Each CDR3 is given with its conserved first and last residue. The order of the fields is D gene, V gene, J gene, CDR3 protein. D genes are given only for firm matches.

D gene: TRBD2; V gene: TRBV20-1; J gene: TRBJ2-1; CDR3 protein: CSANPKGLAGEQFF
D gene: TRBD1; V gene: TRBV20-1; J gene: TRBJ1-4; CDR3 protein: CSASNDRVYEKLFF
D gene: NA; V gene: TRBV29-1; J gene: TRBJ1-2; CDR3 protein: CSVELTGSYGYTF
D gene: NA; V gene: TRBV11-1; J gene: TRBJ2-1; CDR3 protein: CASSFLGESSYNEQFF
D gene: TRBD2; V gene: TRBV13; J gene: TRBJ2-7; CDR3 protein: CASSTGLAGYEQYF
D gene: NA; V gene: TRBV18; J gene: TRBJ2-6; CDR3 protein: CASSPVPSRDSGANVLTF
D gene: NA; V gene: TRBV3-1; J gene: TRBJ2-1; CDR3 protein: CASTSTRDNNEQFF
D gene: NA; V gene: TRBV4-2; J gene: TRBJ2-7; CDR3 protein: CASSQESQRFEGEQYF
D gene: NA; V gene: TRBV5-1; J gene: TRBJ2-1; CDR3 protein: CASSFRPGNEQFF
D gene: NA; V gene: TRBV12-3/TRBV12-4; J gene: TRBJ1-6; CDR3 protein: CASSSRGNSPLHF
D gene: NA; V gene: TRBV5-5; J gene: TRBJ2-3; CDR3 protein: CASSASLTHTDTQYF
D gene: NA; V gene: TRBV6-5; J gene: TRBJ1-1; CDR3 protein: CASSYTGRTEAFF
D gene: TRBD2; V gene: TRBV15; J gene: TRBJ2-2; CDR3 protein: CATSRDSGAGELFF
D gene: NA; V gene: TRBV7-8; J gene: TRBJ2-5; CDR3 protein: CASSLGGWETQYF
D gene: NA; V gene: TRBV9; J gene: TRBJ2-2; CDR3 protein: CASSPGAIGELFF
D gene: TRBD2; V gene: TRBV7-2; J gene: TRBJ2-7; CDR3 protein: CASSWTSGLSSYEQYF
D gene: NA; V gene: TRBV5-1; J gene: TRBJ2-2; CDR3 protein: CASSLSGLAGELFF
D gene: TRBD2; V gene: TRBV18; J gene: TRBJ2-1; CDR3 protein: CASSPPGTSKFEQFF
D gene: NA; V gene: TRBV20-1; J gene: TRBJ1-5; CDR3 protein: CSASRTEGQPQHF
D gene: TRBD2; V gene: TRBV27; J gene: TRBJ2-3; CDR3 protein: CASSFRLAGDLTDTQYF
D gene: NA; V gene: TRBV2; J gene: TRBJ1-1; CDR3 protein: CASRSRLGRDAFF
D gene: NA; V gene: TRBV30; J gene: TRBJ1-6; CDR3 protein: CAWSLLPHYSPLHF
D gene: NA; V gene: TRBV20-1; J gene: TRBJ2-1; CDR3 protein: CSARDSVGRNEQFF
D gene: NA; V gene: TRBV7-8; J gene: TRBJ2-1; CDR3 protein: CASSLAAPARGQFF
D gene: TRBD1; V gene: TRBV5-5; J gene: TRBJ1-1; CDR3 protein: CASSLGLGQGAQMAFF
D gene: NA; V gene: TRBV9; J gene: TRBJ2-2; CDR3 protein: CASSVGNGELFF
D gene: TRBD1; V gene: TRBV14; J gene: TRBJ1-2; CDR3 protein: CASSQEWGQGRGYTF
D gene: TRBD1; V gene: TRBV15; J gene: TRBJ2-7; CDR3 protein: CATSRPSGTGFYEQYF
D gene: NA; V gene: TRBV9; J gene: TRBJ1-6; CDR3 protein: CASNPFYGQDNSPLHF
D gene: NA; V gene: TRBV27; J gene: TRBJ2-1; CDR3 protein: CASLTSDRANEQFF
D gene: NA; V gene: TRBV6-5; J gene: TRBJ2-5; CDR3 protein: CASSPLRQETQYF
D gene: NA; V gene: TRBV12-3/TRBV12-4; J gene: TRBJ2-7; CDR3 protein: CATAEHWYEQYF
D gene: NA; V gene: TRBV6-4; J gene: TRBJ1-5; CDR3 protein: CASSEEGLNQPQHF
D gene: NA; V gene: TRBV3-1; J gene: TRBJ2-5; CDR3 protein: CASNTGGSQETQYF
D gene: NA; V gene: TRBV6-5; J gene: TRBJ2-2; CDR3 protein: CASSLDRGWDTGELFF
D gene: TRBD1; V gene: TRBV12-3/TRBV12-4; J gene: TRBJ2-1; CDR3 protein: CASSLGVGQGVYRQFF
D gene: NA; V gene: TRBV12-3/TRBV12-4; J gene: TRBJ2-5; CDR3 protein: CASSRLGPETQYF